This T cell receptor beta chain was obtained from a study of blood T cell repertoires in COVID-19. Study-wide context: COVID-19 samples collected from the United States, Italy and Spain covered acute and convalescent phases. PBMCs, B-cell-depleted T cells, or T cells were the source of the cDNA or gDNA that made up the material.

Original handling: Nucleated cell counts were estimated from reference gene primer amplification. Measured with immunoSEQ multiplex PCR; TCRdb has only the in-frame clones, and not every one. V and J calls and clone size are as listed in that table; D and trimming were resolved from the DNA. The table includes about 68,000 clones, 70% to 90% detected once. The CDR3 totals 15 residues. Germline V gives CDR1 MNHNY, CDR2 SVGAGI (reference sequence). V lost 4 bases and J lost 3, with 13 bases in between. During active infection, Seattle patients enrolled and were then monitored through disease. The sequence was obtained from a woman between 50 and 59 years old with COVID-19, enrolled during active disease. Sequencing was carried out using peripheral blood. V is TRBV6-6 and J is TRBJ1-5; the D is unclear. The CDR3 here is CASSSPREDNQPQHF. The CDR3 DNA sequence: TGTGCCAGCAGTTCCCCGAGGGAGGACAATCAGCCCCAGCATTTT.